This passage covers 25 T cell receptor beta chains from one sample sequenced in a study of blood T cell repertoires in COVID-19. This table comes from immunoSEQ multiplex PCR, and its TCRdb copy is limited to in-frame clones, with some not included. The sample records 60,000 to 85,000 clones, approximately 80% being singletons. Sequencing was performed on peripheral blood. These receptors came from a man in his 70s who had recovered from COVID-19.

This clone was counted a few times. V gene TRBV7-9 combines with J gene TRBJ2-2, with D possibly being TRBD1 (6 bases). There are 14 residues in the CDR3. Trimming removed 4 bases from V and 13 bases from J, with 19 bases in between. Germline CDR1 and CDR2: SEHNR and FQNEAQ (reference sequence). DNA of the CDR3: TGTGCCAGCAGCTCCGGAATTAAGGGGGTTAGGCTGTTTTTT. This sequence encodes CASSSGIKGVRLFF.

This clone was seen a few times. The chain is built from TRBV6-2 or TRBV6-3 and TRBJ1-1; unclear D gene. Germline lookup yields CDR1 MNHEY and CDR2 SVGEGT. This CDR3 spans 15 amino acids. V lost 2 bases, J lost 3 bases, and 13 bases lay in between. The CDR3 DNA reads TGTGCCAGCAGTTACCGTGGAGGGTGGGACACTGAAGCTTTCTTT. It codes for CASSYRGGWDTEAFF.

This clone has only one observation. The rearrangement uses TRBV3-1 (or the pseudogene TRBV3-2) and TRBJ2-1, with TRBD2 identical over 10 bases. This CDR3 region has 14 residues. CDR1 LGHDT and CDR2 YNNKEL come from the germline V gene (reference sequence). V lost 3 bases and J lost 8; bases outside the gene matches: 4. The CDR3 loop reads CASSQGLAGDEQFF. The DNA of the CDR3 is TGTGCCAGCAGCCAGGGGCTAGCGGGAGATGAGCAGTTCTTC.

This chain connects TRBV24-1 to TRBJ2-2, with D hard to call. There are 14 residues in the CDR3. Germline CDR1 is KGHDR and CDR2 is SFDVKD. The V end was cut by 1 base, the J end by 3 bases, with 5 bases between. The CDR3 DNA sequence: TGTGCCACCAGTGATTTTTCCGACACCGGGGAGCTGTTTTTT. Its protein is CATSDFSDTGELFF.

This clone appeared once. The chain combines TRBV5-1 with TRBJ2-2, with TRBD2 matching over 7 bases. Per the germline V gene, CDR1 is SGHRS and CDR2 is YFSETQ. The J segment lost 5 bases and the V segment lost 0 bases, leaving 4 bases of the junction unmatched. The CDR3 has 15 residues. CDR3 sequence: CASSLAPGGTGELFF. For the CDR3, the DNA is TGCGCCAGCAGCTTGGCCCCGGGGGGTACCGGGGAGCTGTTTTTT. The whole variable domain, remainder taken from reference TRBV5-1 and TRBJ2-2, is KAGVTQTPRYLIKTRGQQVTLSCSPISGHRSVSWYQQTPGQGLQFLFEYFSETQRNKGNFPGRFSGRQFSNSRSEMNVSTLELGDSALYLCASSLAPGGTGELFFGEGSRLTVL.

The CDR3 nucleotides read TGCGCCAGCAGCCAGACTAAGGGGTCATGGGGAGGAGGGGCCAACGTCCTGACTTTC. Translation gives CASSQTKGSWGGGANVLTF. This chain connects TRBV4-3 to TRBJ2-6; weak D call: TRBD2 (6 bases). This CDR3 spans 19 amino acids. Trimming removed 3 bases at V and 4 bases at J, with 22 bases between. Germline V gives CDR1 LGHNA, CDR2 YSLEER.

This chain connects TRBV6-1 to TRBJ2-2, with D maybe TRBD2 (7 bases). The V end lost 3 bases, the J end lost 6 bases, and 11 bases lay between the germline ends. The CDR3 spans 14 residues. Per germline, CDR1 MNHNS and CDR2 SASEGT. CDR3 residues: CASSERGPPGELFF. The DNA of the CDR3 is TGTGCCAGCAGTGAGCGGGGGCCCCCCGGGGAGCTGTTTTTT.

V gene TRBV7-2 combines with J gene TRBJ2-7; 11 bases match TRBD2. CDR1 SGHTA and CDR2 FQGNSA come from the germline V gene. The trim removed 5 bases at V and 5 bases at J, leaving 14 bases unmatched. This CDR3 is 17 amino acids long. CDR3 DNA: TGTGCCAGCAGCCAGGGCCTAGCGGGAGGTTGGTTCGACGAGCAGTACTTC. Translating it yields CASSQGLAGGWFDEQYF.

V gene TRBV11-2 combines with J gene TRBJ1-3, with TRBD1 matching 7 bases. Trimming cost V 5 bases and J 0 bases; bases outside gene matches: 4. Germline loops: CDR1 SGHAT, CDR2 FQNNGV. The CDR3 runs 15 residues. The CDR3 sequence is CASSPDRSSGNTIYF. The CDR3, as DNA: TGTGCCAGCAGCCCGGACAGGAGCTCTGGAAACACCATATATTTT.

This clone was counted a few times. As DNA, the CDR3 is TGTGCCAGTGGGAGCCCCCTCCACTTT. The encoded protein is CASGSPLHF. This chain links TRBV19 with TRBJ1-6; D gene uncertain. V gave up 8 bases and J gave up 13 bases, with 6 bases separating them. The CDR3 covers 9 residues. Germline V CDR1 and CDR2: LNHDA, SQIVND (reference sequence).

In DNA form, the CDR3 reads TGTGCCAGCAGCTTACTGGGGACATCCTACGAGCAGTACTTC. It codes for CASSLLGTSYEQYF. The chain links TRBV11-3 to TRBJ2-7, with D possibly being TRBD1 (6 bases). CDR1 and CDR2 from the germline V gene are SGHNT and YENEEA. V dropped 2 bases and J dropped 1 base, with 9 bases sitting between them. The CDR3 is made up of 14 amino acids.

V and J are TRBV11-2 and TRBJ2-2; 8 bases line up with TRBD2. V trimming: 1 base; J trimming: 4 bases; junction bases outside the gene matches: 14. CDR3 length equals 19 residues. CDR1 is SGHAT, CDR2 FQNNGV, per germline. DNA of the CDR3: TGTGCCAGCAGCTTAGTATCCCGGGGGGGCCCGGGGTTCACCGGGGAGCTGTTTTTT. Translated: CASSLVSRGGPGFTGELFF.

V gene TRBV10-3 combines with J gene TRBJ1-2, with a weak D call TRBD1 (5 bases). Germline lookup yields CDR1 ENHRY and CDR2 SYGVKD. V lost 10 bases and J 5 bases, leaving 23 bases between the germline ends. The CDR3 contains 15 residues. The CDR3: CATRRGREGLYGYTF. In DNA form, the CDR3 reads TGTGCCACTCGGAGGGGCAGGGAGGGTCTTTATGGCTACACCTTC.

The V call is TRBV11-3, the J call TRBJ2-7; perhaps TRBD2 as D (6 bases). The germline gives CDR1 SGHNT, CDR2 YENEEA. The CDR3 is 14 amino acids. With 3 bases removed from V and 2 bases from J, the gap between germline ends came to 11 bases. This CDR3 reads CASSFGTDAYEQYF. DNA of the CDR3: TGTGCCAGCAGCTTTGGGACTGATGCCTACGAGCAGTACTTC. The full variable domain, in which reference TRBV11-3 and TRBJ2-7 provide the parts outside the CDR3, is EAGVVQSPRYKIIEKKQPVAFWCNPISGHNTLYWYLQNLGQGPELLIRYENEEAVDDSQLPKDRFSAERLKGVDSTLKIQPAELGDSAVYLCASSFGTDAYEQYFGPGTRLTVT.

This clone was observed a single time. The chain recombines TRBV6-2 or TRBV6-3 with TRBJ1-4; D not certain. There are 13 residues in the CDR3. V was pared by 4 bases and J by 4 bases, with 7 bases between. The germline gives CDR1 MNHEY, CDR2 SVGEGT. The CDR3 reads CASSWTDNEKLFF. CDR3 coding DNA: TGTGCCAGCAGTTGGACTGATAATGAAAAACTGTTTTTT.

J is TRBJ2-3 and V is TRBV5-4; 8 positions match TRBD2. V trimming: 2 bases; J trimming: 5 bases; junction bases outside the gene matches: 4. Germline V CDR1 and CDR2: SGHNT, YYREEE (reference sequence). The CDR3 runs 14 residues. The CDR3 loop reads CASSLAGAGDTQYF. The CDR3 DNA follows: TGTGCCAGCAGCTTAGCGGGGGCGGGAGATACGCAGTATTTT.

The CDR3 nucleotides are TGTGCCAGCAGCCAAGATTCCCAGACAGGGCGGACCGGGGAGCTGTTTTTT. This encodes CASSQDSQTGRTGELFF. The rearrangement uses TRBV14 and TRBJ2-2; 7 bases are shared with TRBD1. The J segment lost 5 bases and the V segment lost 0 bases, leaving 9 bases of the junction unmatched. Per germline, CDR1 SGHDN and CDR2 FVKESK. The CDR3 runs to 17 residues.

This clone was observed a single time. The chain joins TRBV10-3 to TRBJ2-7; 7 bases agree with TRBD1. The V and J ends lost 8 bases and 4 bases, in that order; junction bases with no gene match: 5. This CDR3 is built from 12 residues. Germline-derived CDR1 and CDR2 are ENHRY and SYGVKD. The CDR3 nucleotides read TGTGCCATCGGGGAACAGGGGTACGAGCAGTACTTC. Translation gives CAIGEQGYEQYF.

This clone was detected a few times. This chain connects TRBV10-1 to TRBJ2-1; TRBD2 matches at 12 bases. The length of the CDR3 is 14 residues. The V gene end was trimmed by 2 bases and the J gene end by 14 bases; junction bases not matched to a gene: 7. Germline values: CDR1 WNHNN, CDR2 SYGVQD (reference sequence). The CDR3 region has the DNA TGCGCCAGCAGTGAGGGGTCTAGCGGGAGGGACGAGTTCTTC. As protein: CASSEGSSGRDEFF.

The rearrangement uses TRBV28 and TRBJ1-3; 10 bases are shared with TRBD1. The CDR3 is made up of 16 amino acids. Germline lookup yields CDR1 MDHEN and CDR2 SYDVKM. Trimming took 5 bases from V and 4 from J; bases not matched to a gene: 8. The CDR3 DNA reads TGTGCCAGCAGTCCCCCCGGGACAGGGGCCGGAAACACCATATATTTT. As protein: CASSPPGTGAGNTIYF.

CDR3 loop: CASSEERDQTQYF. The CDR3 coding sequence is TGTGCCAGCAGTGAAGAGCGAGATCAGACCCAGTACTTC. The rearrangement uses TRBV6-1 and TRBJ2-5, with D hard to call. The CDR3 runs 13 residues. Germline CDR1 is MNHNS and CDR2 is SASEGT. Trimming cost V 1 base and J 6 bases, with 9 bases left between them.

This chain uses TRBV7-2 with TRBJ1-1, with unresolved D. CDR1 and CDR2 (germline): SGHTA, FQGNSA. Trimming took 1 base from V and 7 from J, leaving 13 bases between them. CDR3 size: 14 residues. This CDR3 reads CASSLEAWRVEAFF. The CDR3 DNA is TGTGCCAGCAGCTTAGAGGCCTGGAGGGTTGAAGCTTTCTTT.

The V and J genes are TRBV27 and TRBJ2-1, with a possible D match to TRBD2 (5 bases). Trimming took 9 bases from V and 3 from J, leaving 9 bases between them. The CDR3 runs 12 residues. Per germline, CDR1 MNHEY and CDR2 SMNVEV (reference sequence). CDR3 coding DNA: TGTGCCAGGGAGCGGTTCTACAATGAGCAGTTCTTC. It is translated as CARERFYNEQFF.

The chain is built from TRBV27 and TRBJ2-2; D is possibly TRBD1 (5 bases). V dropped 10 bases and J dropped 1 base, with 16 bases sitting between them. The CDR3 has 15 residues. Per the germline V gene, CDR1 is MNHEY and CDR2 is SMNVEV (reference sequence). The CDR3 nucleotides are TGTGCCACCGCCTGGTCCAGGGAGAACACCGGGGAGCTGTTTTTT. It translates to CATAWSRENTGELFF.

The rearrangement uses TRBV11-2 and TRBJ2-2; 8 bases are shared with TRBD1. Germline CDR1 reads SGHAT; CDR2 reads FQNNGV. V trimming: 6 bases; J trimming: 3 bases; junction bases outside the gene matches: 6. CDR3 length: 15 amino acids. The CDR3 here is CASRKDRADTGELFF. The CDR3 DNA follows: TGTGCCAGCAGGAAGGACAGGGCGGACACCGGGGAGCTGTTTTTT.